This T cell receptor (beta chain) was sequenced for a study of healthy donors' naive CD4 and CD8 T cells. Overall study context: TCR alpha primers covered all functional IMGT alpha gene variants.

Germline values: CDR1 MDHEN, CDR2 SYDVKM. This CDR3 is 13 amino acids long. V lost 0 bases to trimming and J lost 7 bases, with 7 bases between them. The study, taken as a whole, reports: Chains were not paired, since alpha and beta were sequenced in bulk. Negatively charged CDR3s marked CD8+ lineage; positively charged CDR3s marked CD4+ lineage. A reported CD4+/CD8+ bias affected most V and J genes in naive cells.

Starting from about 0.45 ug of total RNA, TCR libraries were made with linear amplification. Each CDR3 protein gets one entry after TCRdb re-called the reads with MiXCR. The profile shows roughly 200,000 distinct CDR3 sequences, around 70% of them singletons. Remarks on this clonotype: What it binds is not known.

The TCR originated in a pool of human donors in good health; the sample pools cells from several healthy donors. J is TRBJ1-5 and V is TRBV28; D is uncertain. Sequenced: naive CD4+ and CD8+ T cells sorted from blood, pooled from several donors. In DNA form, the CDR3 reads TGTGCCAGCAGTTTATGGGCAGCCCAGCCCCAGCATTTT. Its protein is CASSLWAAQPQHF.